The 9 T cell receptor beta chains presented below share a single source sample, sequenced in a study of T cells in localized non-small cell lung cancer (dated by TCRdb to 2018 to 2020). The method behind the library was the immunoSEQ multiplex PCR assay. TCRdb stores this immuneACCESS table with in-frame sequences only. Part of the clones is absent; in the studies checked, under half of the shortfall reflects unresolved V genes, and no reason is known for the rest. The sample data list about 40,000 clones, and around 81% of these were observed just once. The top ten clonotypes cover around 7.8% of the sample. Sequences were derived from peripheral blood mononuclear cells, sampled before any cancer treatment. The source is a male donor at least 60 years old with stage II lung adenocarcinoma.

CDR3 DNA sequence: TGTGCCGCAGGGGACTACGAGCAGTACTTC. This encodes CAAGDYEQYF. V gene TRBV6-6 combines with J gene TRBJ2-7; tentatively, D is TRBD1 (6 bases). Germline CDR1 and CDR2: MNHNY and SVGAGI (reference sequence). The CDR3 is made up of 10 amino acids. With 11 bases removed from V and 3 bases from J, the gap between germline ends came to 8 bases.

CDR3 nucleotide sequence: TGTGCCTGGCGTGACTCGGGGGCTAATGAAAAACTGTTTTTT. The encoded protein is CAWRDSGANEKLFF. The V call is TRBV30, the J call TRBJ1-4; a weak D match, TRBD1 (5 bases). This CDR3 contains 14 residues. Per the germline V gene, CDR1 is GTSNPN and CDR2 is SVGIG (reference sequence). The ends were cut back, 5 bases at V and 3 bases at J, with 13 bases in the middle.

The chain couples TRBV5-1 to TRBJ2-1; 13 nucleotides line up with TRBD2. V lost 2 bases and J lost 8; bases outside the gene matches: 4. The CDR3 is 15 amino acids. The V gene's germline CDR1 is SGHRS and CDR2 YFSETQ. Here the CDR3 DNA reads TGCGCCAGCAGCTTCGGAACTAGCGGGAGGGATGAGCAGTTCTTC. Encoded protein: CASSFGTSGRDEQFF.

The chain carries TRBV5-1 and TRBJ1-1, with TRBD1 identical over 7 bases. CDR3 length: 14 residues. Germline CDR1 reads SGHRS; CDR2 reads YFSETQ. V shed 0 bases, J shed 4 bases, and the junction held 3 bases outside the gene matches. The CDR3 DNA sequence: TGCGCCAGCAGCTTGGCGCCAGGGGGCACTGAAGCTTTCTTT. This codes for CASSLAPGGTEAFF. The full variable domain, completed using reference TRBV5-1 and TRBJ1-1, is KAGVTQTPRYLIKTRGQQVTLSCSPISGHRSVSWYQQTPGQGLQFLFEYFSETQRNKGNFPGRFSGRQFSNSRSEMNVSTLELGDSALYLCASSLAPGGTEAFFGQGTRLTVV.

The rearrangement uses TRBV7-8 and TRBJ1-4, with 11 bases matching TRBD1. The germline gives CDR1 SGHVS, CDR2 FQNEAQ. With 4 bases clipped from V and 5 bases from J, the junction kept 3 bases outside the gene matches. The CDR3 covers 15 residues. DNA for the CDR3: TGTGCCAGCAGCTCCGGGACAGGGGGGAATGAAAAACTGTTTTTT. Translated, it gives CASSSGTGGNEKLFF.

The chain employs TRBV5-6 and TRBJ1-5; perhaps TRBD1 as D (5 bases). The CDR3 spans 13 residues. Per germline, CDR1 SGHDT and CDR2 YYEEEE. Trimming took 1 base from V and 14 from J, leaving 16 bases between them. CDR3 nucleotides: TGTGCCAGCAGCTTGACCGGGGCCCAGGGAGAGCATTTT. Encoded protein: CASSLTGAQGEHF.

This chain links TRBV7-3 with TRBJ1-1; TRBD1 aligns across 8 bases. This CDR3 region has 18 residues. Germline V gene lookup returns CDR1 SGHTA and CDR2 FQGTGA. Germline trimming cut 5 bases from V and 3 bases from J; bases unmatched to any gene: 17. CDR3 protein: CASSPQGGQVSYHTEAFF. CDR3 DNA: TGTGCCAGCAGCCCCCAAGGGGGACAGGTGTCCTACCACACTGAAGCTTTCTTT.

The rearrangement joins TRBV7-7 to TRBJ2-3; 7 bases line up with TRBD2. Germline CDR1 SSHAT, CDR2 FNYEAQ (reference sequence). This CDR3 spans 16 amino acids. Losses at the gene ends were 1 base for V and 2 bases for J; bases not matched to a gene: 6. The CDR3 bases are TGTGCCAGCAGCTTAGGAATCGCGGGAGACACAGATACGCAGTATTTT. It yields the protein CASSLGIAGDTDTQYF.

This clone appeared once. CDR3 DNA: TGTGCCTGGAGTCCCCTCGGCGGGGGGGCCTACAATGAGCAGTTCTTC. Translated, it gives CAWSPLGGGAYNEQFF. This sequence joins TRBV30 and TRBJ2-1; 9 nucleotides align to TRBD2. Germline V CDR1 and CDR2: GTSNPN, SVGIG (reference sequence). V shed 2 bases and J 2 bases; nucleotides not matched to a gene: 7. The CDR3 is made up of 16 amino acids. Complete variable domain (other parts from reference TRBV30 and TRBJ2-1): SQTIHQWPATLVQPVGSPLSLECTVEGTSNPNLYWYRQAAGRGLQLLFYSVGIGQISSEVPQNLSASRPQDRQFILSSKKLLLSDSGFYLCAWSPLGGGAYNEQFFGPGTRLTVL.